The TCR beta chain under discussion was sequenced for a study of T cells in Graves' hyperthyroidism and ophthalmopathy. Overall study: The initial diagnosis was the point when peripheral blood was collected, ahead of any treatment. Overall study findings and caveats: Classification by a 13 V-J model distinguished ophthalmopathy from stable hyperthyroidism.

Looked up from germline, CDR1 is MNHEY and CDR2 is SVGAGI. Trimming removed 2 bases from V and 2 bases from J, with 10 bases in between. This CDR3 has 14 residues. RNA transcripts gave rise to amplified TCR beta CDR3 regions. Using the HTBI primer set, a first-round RT-PCR was run on the TCR CDR3. TCRdb analysed the multiplex PCR reads with MiXCR anew, one entry per CDR3 protein. The sample contains about 400,000 distinct CDR3 sequences, 15% of which appear only once. A note on this clonotype: The antigen remains undetermined.

With a duration under 2 months, the hyperthyroidism was newly diagnosed in patients aged 18 to 65. The origin of this receptor is a woman between 25 and 40 years old with Graves' hyperthyroidism. Specimen: blood. The chain has TRBV6-5 and TRBJ2-7; D gene ambiguous. CDR3 sequence reads: CASSYQDPTYEQYF. The CDR3 DNA sequence: TGTGCCAGCAGTTACCAGGACCCAACCTACGAGCAGTACTTC.